This record covers a single T cell receptor (beta chain). Mismatch with germline at one junction end may stem from a read error. The data originate from a study of T cell changes during pregnancy in multiple sclerosis. Only in-frame clones appear in the TCRdb table, and some are missing; sequencing was by immunoSEQ multiplex PCR. The sample yields some 60,000 clones, approximately 92% seen once. This CDR3 is built from 12 residues. Germline V gene sequence: CDR1 MNHNY, CDR2 SVGAGI (reference sequence). The V and J genes are TRBV6-6 and TRBJ1-2, with D unresolved. This TCR was recovered from a female donor with multiple sclerosis, enrolled in a pregnancy study. The sample consisted of peripheral blood, taken in the first trimester of pregnancy. This chain's CDR3 is CASSYPNYGYTF. The CDR3, as DNA: TGTGCCAGCAGTTACCCTAATTATGGCTACACCTTC.